These T cell receptor beta chains were read from a single sample in a study of blood T cell repertoires in COVID-19. Sequencing used immunoSEQ multiplex PCR; TCRdb keeps in-frame clones, though not all of them. The repertoire holds some 200,000 clones, around four fifths seen once, with about 0.91% in the top ten. Sequencing input: peripheral blood. The receptors here all came from a man between 60 and 75 years old with COVID-19, enrolled during active disease. Both conserved end residues are part of each CDR3. The D gene is left open where the match is weak. Some rows mark clone size as missing; the rest say once, few, many or name a class of expanded clone.

TRBV6-5	.	.	TRBJ1-6	CASSYGGQGLSSPLHF	TGTGCCAGCAGTTACGGTGGGCAGGGGTTGAGTTCACCCCTCCACTTT
TRBV29-1	.	.	TRBJ2-1	CSVERDSVAQFF	TGCAGCGTTGAAAGGGACTCCGTAGCGCAGTTCTTC
TRBV18	.	TRBD1	TRBJ1-4	CASCEGATNEKLFF	TGTGCCAGCTGTGAGGGGGCGACTAATGAAAAACTGTTTTTT
TRBV7-2	.	.	TRBJ1-2	CASSVPGRRSGNGYTF	TGTGCCAGCAGCGTGCCGGGACGGAGGAGCGGGAATGGCTACACCTTC
TRBV5-8	.	.	TRBJ1-2	CASSLSEDYGYTF	TGTGCCAGCAGCTTGTCGGAGGACTATGGCTACACCTTC
TRBV27	.	TRBD2	TRBJ2-6	CASRRLAGGQSGANVLTF	TGTGCCAGCAGGCGCTTAGCGGGAGGTCAATCTGGGGCCAACGTCCTGACTTTC
TRBV28	.	TRBD1	TRBJ1-3	CASSFRGQGNTIYF	TGTGCCAGCAGTTTCAGGGGGCAGGGAAACACCATATATTTT
TRBV11-3	.	.	TRBJ2-1	CASSLAAYNEQFF	TGTGCCAGCAGCTTAGCAGCCTACAATGAGCAGTTCTTC
TRBV29-1	once	.	TRBJ1-1	CSVVGSLNTEAFF	TGCAGCGTTGTTGGCAGTTTGAACACTGAAGCTTTCTTT
TRBV4-2	.	TRBD1	TRBJ2-5	CASSPQGDQETQYF	TGTGCCAGCAGCCCTCAGGGGGACCAAGAGACCCAGTACTTC
TRBV11-2	.	TRBD1	TRBJ1-2	CASSLGDRAFYGYTF	TGTGCCAGCAGCTTGGGGGACAGGGCCTTCTATGGCTACACCTTC
TRBV5-4	.	TRBD2	TRBJ2-7	CASSLRLAGGKGYEQYF	TGTGCCAGCAGCTTGCGACTAGCGGGAGGGAAAGGCTACGAGCAGTACTTC
TRBV30	.	TRBD1	TRBJ1-4	CAWSLRTGGGEKLFF	TGTGCCTGGAGTCTCCGGACAGGGGGAGGAGAAAAACTGTTTTTT
TRBV27	.	.	TRBJ2-7	CASRRDSSYEQYF	TGTGCCAGCAGAAGAGACAGCTCCTACGAGCAGTACTTC
TRBV6-5	.	TRBD1	TRBJ2-3	CAASQGNIDTQYF	TGTGCCGCCTCACAGGGGAATATAGATACGCAGTATTTT
TRBV27	.	TRBD1	TRBJ2-1	CASSRQGNEQFF	TGTGCCAGCAGTCGACAGGGAAATGAGCAGTTCTTC
TRBV5-6	.	.	TRBJ2-7	CASSRGYEQYF	TGTGCCAGCAGTCGGGGCTACGAGCAGTACTTC
TRBV5-1	.	.	TRBJ1-1	CASSYGKVTEAFF	TGCGCCAGCAGCTACGGGAAAGTCACTGAAGCTTTCTTT
TRBV10-2	.	.	TRBJ1-4	CASSESIRGSEKLFF	TGCGCCAGCAGTGAGTCAATAAGGGGTTCCGAAAAACTGTTTTTT
TRBV4-3	.	.	TRBJ2-6	CASSQETPYSGANVLTF	TGCGCCAGCAGCCAAGAAACACCTTACTCTGGGGCCAACGTCCTGACTTTC
TRBV3-1/TRBV3-2	once	.	TRBJ1-1	CASSQGGSMNTEAFF	TGTGCCAGCAGCCAAGGGGGCAGCATGAACACTGAAGCTTTCTTT
TRBV6-5	.	.	TRBJ1-1	CASRRVGDTEAFF	TGTGCCAGCAGACGGGTCGGCGACACTGAAGCTTTCTTT
TRBV7-2	.	.	TRBJ2-7	CASSPGTEDREQYF	TGTGCCAGCAGCCCCGGGACGGAAGACAGGGAGCAGTACTTC
TRBV4-1	.	.	TRBJ1-5	CASSQDDNYSNQPQHF	TGCGCCAGCAGCCAAGATGACAATTATAGCAATCAGCCCCAGCATTTT
TRBV21-1	.	.	TRBJ2-7	CASSKPGVWVPYEQYF	TGTGCCAGCAGCAAACCCGGGGTATGGGTTCCCTACGAGCAGTACTTC
TRBV12-3/TRBV12-4	.	.	TRBJ2-7	CASSPGAYEQYF	TGTGCCAGCAGCCCCGGAGCCTACGAGCAGTACTTC
TRBV6-6	.	.	TRBJ2-3	CASSFPQKGRSDTQYF	TGTGCCAGCAGTTTTCCCCAGAAGGGGCGCTCAGATACGCAGTATTTT
TRBV7-9	.	TRBD1	TRBJ2-4	CASSLAGTGAYIQYF	TGTGCCAGCAGCTTGGCCGGGACAGGGGCTTACATTCAGTACTTC
TRBV28	.	.	TRBJ1-1	CASSSMRAPNTEAFF	TGTGCCAGCAGTTCAATGAGGGCCCCGAACACTGAAGCTTTCTTT
TRBV6-1	.	.	TRBJ1-1	CASSEPRHTEAFF	TGTGCCAGCAGTGAACCCAGGCACACTGAAGCTTTCTTT
TRBV3-1/TRBV3-2	.	.	TRBJ2-1	CASSQDIRGNEQFF	TGTGCCAGCAGCCAAGATATTAGGGGAAATGAGCAGTTCTTC
TRBV18	.	TRBD1	TRBJ1-4	CASSPPQGAGEKLFF	TGTGCCAGCTCACCACCGCAGGGGGCAGGTGAAAAACTGTTTTTT
TRBV10-2	.	TRBD1	TRBJ1-5	CASSDLLRQGGSNQPQHF	TGCGCCAGCAGTGACTTACTCCGACAGGGCGGGAGCAATCAGCCCCAGCATTTT
TRBV7-9	.	TRBD1	TRBJ1-1	CASSPLDRVWTEAFF	TGTGCCAGCAGCCCGTTGGACAGGGTATGGACTGAAGCTTTCTTT
TRBV30	.	.	TRBJ1-5	CAWSVKGPDNQPQHF	TGTGCCTGGAGTGTTAAGGGGCCCGACAATCAGCCCCAGCATTTT
TRBV18	.	TRBD2	TRBJ2-1	CASSLRTSGRALNEQFF	TGTGCCAGCTCACTACGGACTAGCGGGAGGGCCCTCAATGAGCAGTTCTTC
TRBV7-9	once	TRBD1	TRBJ2-3	CAYSGGRGDTQYF	TGTGCCTACTCAGGTGGCAGGGGGGATACGCAGTATTTT
TRBV2	.	.	TRBJ1-6	CASKGDSGSPLHF	TGTGCCAGCAAGGGGGATAGTGGTTCACCCCTCCACTTT
TRBV5-1	.	TRBD1	TRBJ1-1	CASSRGQGGEAFF	TGCGCCAGCAGCAGGGGACAGGGGGGTGAAGCTTTCTTT
TRBV9	.	.	TRBJ1-6	CASSPSAVSDSPLHF	TGTGCCAGCAGCCCCTCAGCGGTGAGTGATTCACCCCTCCACTTT
TRBV28	.	.	TRBJ2-2	CASSPDMTRGELFF	TGTGCCAGCAGTCCCGACATGACCCGCGGGGAGCTGTTTTTT
TRBV6-5	.	.	TRBJ2-7	CASSYAGTGEQYF	TGTGCCAGCAGTTATGCGGGGACCGGCGAGCAGTACTTC
TRBV5-6	.	.	TRBJ2-4	CASSIQGGAKNIQYF	TGTGCCAGCAGCATTCAGGGGGGAGCCAAAAACATTCAGTACTTC
TRBV5-1	.	TRBD1	TRBJ1-2	CASSGGTGGRGYGYTF	TGCGCCAGCAGCGGGGGGACAGGGGGCCGGGGCTATGGCTACACCTTC
TRBV18	.	.	TRBJ2-5	CASSPPIRDIRGETQYF	TGTGCCAGCTCACCACCGATCCGGGACATACGAGGAGAGACCCAGTACTTC
TRBV19	.	.	TRBJ1-2	CASSPRPGDGYTF	TGTGCCAGTAGTCCCCGGCCCGGAGACGGCTACACCTTC
TRBV19	once	.	TRBJ2-7	CASSILGQSYEQYF	TGTGCCAGTAGTATCCTAGGACAGTCCTACGAGCAGTACTTC
TRBV19	.	TRBD1	TRBJ1-1	CASSANTGVNTEAFF	TGTGCCAGTAGCGCCAACACAGGGGTGAACACTGAAGCTTTCTTT
TRBV5-1	.	TRBD2	TRBJ2-2	CASSLSGGAKANTGELFF	TGCGCCAGCAGCTTGTCGGGGGGGGCGAAGGCGAACACCGGGGAGCTGTTTTTT
TRBV27	.	TRBD1	TRBJ1-5	CASSLKGSGTGGSNQPQHF	TGTGCCAGCAGTTTAAAAGGGTCGGGGACAGGGGGTAGCAATCAGCCCCAGCATTTT
TRBV6-5	.	.	TRBJ1-1	CASSYFSSPNTEAFF	TGTGCCAGCAGTTACTTTAGTTCCCCGAACACTGAAGCTTTCTTT